This TCR beta chain originates from a study of cytomegalovirus exposure and HLA in healthy donors. Whole-study results and caveats: It was reported in a later analysis that an Asian-associated ancestry cluster showed fewer N-insertions than the approximately 670-donor mean. Exclusion as indistinguishable affected some V segments, including TRBV6-2 and TRBV6-3. Cytomegalovirus association was assigned to about 150 TCR beta chains. A later look showed TCR association rates differing by HLA locus, highest for DRB1 and lowest for HLA-C.

Comment on this clone: The antigen remains unidentified.

Primers: 60 Vbeta forward and 13 Jbeta reverse. Only in-frame clones appear in the TCRdb table, and some are missing; sequencing was by immunoSEQ multiplex PCR. The sample contains more than 95,000 clones, 75% to 80% of which appear only once. This CDR3 comprises 15 residues. The trim removed 4 bases at V and 4 bases at J, leaving 6 bases unmatched. Germline CDR1 is SGHRS and CDR2 is YFSETQ. Sequencing was performed on PBMCs. This chain uses TRBV5-1 with TRBJ2-5; 11 bases agree with TRBD1. The receptor's source is a man aged 60 to 75 in good health and CMV-seropositive. The CDR3 is CASSDGQGAPETQYF. CDR3 nucleotides: TGCGCCAGCAGCGATGGACAGGGGGCTCCAGAGACCCAGTACTTC.